What follows are 5 T cell receptor beta chains derived from one specimen sequenced in a study of T cell repertoires in cytomegalovirus infection. Their antigen targets remain unknown. TCRdb called the reads again in MiXCR, with one record for every CDR3 protein. This repertoire shows about a million distinct CDR3 sequences, around 30% found once; its top ten account for 11% to 15%. Sequencing was performed on cultured CD8+ T cells from PBMCs, taken from culture after CMV antigen stimulation. Receptors were obtained from a human donor in good health (CMV status not recorded). Some clones in this sample may be carry-over from other donors' samples.

This clonotype came up once. V and J are TRBV10-3 and TRBJ2-2, with D possibly being TRBD2 (6 bases). V was clipped by 6 bases and J by 0 bases, with 11 bases between them. In germline, CDR1 is ENHRY, CDR2 SYGVKD. The CDR3 is 15 amino acids. As DNA, the CDR3 is TGTGCCATCAGGGGGGGAGTAACGAACACCGGGGAGCTGTTTTTT. Amino acid sequence: CAIRGGVTNTGELFF.

This sequence joins TRBV20-1 and TRBJ2-7; TRBD1 matches at 11 bases. The junction had 1 base not matched to a gene; V was cut back by 0 bases and J by 0 bases. Per the germline V gene, CDR1 is DFQATT and CDR2 is SNEGSKA (reference sequence). This CDR3 spans 15 amino acids. The CDR3 loop reads CSARDGTGGSYEQYV. CDR3 nucleotide sequence: TGCAGTGCTAGAGATGGGACAGGGGGCTCCTACGAGCAGTACGTC.

This chain joins TRBV5-6 and TRBJ2-7, with a tentative D call TRBD1 (5 bases). Trimming left V 5 bases short and J 3 bases short, with 18 bases between. The CDR3 consists of 15 residues. Germline-derived CDR1 and CDR2 are SGHDT and YYEEEE. CDR3 DNA sequence: TGTGCCAGCAGAGGGGTACCCGACAGAATCTACGAGCAGTACTTC. This translates into CASRGVPDRIYEQYF.

In its sample, this clonotype was seen many times. V gene TRBV12-5 combines with J gene TRBJ1-2; D call uncertain. Trimming took 2 bases from V and 3 from J, leaving 22 bases between them. Per germline, CDR1 LGHNT and CDR2 FRNRAP. The CDR3 has 18 residues. CDR3 in amino acids: CASGLSTRLLNRDYGYTF. The CDR3 bases are TGTGCTAGTGGTTTGTCCACCAGGTTACTAAATCGGGACTATGGCTACACCTTC.

This clonotype was seen a few times. The CDR3 here is CATRTSGDNEQFF. CDR3 nucleotide sequence: TGTGCCACGCGGACTAGCGGGGACAATGAGCAGTTCTTC. V and J are TRBV19 and TRBJ2-1, with 12 bases aligning to TRBD2. Germline-derived CDR1 and CDR2 are LNHDA and SQIVND (reference sequence). CDR3 size: 13 residues. The V and J ends lost 10 bases and 5 bases, in that order; junction bases with no gene match: 3.